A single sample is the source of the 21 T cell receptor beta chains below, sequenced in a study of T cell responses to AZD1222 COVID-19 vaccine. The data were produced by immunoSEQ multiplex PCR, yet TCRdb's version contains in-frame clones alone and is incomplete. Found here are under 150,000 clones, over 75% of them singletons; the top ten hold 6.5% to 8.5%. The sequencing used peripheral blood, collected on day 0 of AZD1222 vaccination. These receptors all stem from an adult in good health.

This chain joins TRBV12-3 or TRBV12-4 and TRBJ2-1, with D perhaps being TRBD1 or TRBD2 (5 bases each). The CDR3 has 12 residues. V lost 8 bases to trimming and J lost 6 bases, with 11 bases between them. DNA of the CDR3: TGTGCCAGCGAGGGGCCGGGCAATGAGCAGTTCTTC. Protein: CASEGPGNEQFF.

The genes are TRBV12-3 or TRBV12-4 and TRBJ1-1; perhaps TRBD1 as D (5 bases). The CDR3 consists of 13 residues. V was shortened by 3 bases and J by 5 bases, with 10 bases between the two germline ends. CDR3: CASSFAGQTEAFF. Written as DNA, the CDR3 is TGTGCCAGCAGTTTCGCAGGGCAAACTGAAGCTTTCTTT.

The CDR3 DNA follows: TGTGCCAGTAGTATAGCTTCTGGTGAAAAACTGTTTTTT. It is translated as CASSIASGEKLFF. The gene calls are TRBV19 and TRBJ1-4; D uncertain. V was trimmed by 1 base and J by 7 bases, leaving 7 bases between them. The CDR3 consists of 13 residues. Per the germline V gene, CDR1 is LNHDA and CDR2 is SQIVND (reference sequence).

The DNA for the CDR3 is TGTGCCAGCAGTCACATAGACACCGGGGAGCTGTTTTTT. Its translation is CASSHIDTGELFF. This chain links TRBV6-4 with TRBJ2-2; D unclear. CDR1 and CDR2 from the germline V gene are MRHNA and SNTAGT. The V end was cut by 5 bases, the J end by 3 bases, with 7 bases between. The length of the CDR3 is 13 residues.

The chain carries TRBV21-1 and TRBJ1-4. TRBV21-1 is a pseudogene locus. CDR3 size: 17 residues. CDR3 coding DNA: TGTGCCAGCAGCAAAGCGCGGGGGGAAGACGATTACGAAAAACTGTTTTTT. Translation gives CASSKARGEDDYEKLFF.

This CDR3 is CASRVTVNTEAFF. The CDR3 region has the DNA TGTGCCAGCAGGGTGACGGTGAACACTGAAGCTTTCTTT. The V and J genes are TRBV7-9 and TRBJ1-1, with D hard to call. The germline V gene encodes CDR1 SEHNR and CDR2 FQNEAQ (reference sequence). The CDR3 covers 13 residues. The V and J ends lost 6 bases and 0 bases respectively, with 8 bases between them. The full variable domain, its missing parts supplied by reference TRBV7-9 and TRBJ1-1, is DTGVSQNPRHKITKRGQNVTFRCDPISEHNRLYWYRQTLGQGPEFLTYFQNEAQLEKSRLLSDRFSAERPKGSFSTLEIQRTEQGDSAMYLCASRVTVNTEAFFGQGTRLTVV.

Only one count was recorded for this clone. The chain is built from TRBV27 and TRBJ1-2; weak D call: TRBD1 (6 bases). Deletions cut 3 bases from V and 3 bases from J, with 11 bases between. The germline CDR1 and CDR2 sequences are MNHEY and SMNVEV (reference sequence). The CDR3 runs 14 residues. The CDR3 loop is CASSFTGTDYGYTF. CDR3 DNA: TGTGCCAGCAGTTTTACAGGGACGGACTATGGCTACACCTTC.

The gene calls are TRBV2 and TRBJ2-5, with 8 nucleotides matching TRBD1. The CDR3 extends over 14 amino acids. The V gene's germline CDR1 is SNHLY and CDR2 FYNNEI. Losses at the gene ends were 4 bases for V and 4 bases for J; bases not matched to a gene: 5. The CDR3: CASSVGRGPETQYF. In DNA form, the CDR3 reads TGTGCCAGCAGTGTTGGCAGGGGGCCAGAGACCCAGTACTTC.

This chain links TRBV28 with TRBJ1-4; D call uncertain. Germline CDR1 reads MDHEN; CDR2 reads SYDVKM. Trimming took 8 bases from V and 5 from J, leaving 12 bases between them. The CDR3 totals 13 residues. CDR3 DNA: TGTGCCAGCTCAGACATCTTAAATGAAAAACTGTTTTTT. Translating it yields CASSDILNEKLFF.

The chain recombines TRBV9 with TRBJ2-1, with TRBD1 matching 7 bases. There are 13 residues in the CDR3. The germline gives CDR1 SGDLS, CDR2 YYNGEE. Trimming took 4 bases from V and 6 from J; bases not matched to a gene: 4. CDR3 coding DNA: TGTGCCAGCAGCCCGTGGGACAGCAATGAGCAGTTCTTC. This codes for CASSPWDSNEQFF.

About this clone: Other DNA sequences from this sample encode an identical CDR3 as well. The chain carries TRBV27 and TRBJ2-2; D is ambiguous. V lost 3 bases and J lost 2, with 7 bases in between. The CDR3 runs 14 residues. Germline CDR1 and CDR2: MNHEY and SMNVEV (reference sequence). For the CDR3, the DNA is TGTGCCAGCAGTTTGGCACGAAACACCGGGGAGCTGTTTTTT. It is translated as CASSLARNTGELFF.

The DNA of the CDR3 is TGTGCCAGCAGCGCCTATAGCAATCAGCCCCAGCATTTT. Its translation: CASSAYSNQPQHF. V is TRBV9 and J is TRBJ1-5; D unclear. V was cut by 3 bases and J by 0 bases, with 4 bases left in between. Looked up from germline, CDR1 is SGDLS and CDR2 is YYNGEE. The CDR3 has 13 residues.

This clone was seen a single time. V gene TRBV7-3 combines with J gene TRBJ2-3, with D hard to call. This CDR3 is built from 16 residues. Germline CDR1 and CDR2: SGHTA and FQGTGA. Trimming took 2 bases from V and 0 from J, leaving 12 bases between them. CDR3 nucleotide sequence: TGTGCCAGCAGCTTAGTGTGGGTCTATAGCACAGATACGCAGTATTTT. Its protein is CASSLVWVYSTDTQYF.

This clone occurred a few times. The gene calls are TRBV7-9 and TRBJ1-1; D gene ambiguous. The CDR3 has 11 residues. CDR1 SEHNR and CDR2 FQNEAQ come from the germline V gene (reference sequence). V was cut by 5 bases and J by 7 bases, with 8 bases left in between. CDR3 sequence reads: CASSTRNEAFF. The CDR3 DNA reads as TGTGCCAGCAGCACCCGTAATGAAGCTTTCTTT.

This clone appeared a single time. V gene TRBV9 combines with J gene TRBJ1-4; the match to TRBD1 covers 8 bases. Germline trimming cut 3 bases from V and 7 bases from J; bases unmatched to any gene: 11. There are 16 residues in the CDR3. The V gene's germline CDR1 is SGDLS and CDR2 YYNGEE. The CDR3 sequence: CASSALTGDAGEKLFF. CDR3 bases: TGTGCCAGCAGCGCTCTGACAGGGGACGCGGGTGAAAAACTGTTTTTT.

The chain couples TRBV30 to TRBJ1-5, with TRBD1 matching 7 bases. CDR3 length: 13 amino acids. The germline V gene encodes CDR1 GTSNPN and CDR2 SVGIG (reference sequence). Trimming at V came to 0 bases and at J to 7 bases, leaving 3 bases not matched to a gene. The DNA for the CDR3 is TGTGCCTGGAGTGTAACAGGGGAGCAGCCCCAGCATTTT. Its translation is CAWSVTGEQPQHF.

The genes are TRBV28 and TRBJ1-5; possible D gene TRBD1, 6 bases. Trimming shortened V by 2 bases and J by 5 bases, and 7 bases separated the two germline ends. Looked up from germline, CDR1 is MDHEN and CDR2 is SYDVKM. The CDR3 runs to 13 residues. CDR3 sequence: CASSLQGYQPQHF. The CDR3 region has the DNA TGTGCCAGCAGTTTACAGGGGTATCAGCCCCAGCATTTT. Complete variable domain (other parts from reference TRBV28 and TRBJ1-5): DVKVTQSSRYLVKRTGEKVFLECVQDMDHENMFWYRQDPGLGLRLIYFSYDVKMKEKGDIPEGYSVSREKKERFSLILESASTNQTSMYLCASSLQGYQPQHFGDGTRLSIL.

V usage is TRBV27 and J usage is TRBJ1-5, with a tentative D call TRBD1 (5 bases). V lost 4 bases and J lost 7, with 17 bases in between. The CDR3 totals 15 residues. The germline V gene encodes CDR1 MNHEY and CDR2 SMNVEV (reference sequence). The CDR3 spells CASSSYQGRGQPQHF. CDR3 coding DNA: TGTGCCAGCAGTTCGTATCAGGGTCGGGGACAGCCCCAGCATTTT.

The CDR3 nucleotides read TGCAGCGTTGTGGGGGCTCGGGGCTACACCTTC. Translation: CSVVGARGYTF. This chain joins TRBV29-1 and TRBJ1-2; D is perhaps TRBD1 (6 bases). Trimming shortened V by 4 bases and J by 8 bases, and 11 bases separated the two germline ends. The germline gives CDR1 SQVTM, CDR2 ANQGSEA. The CDR3 length is 11 residues. The complete variable domain, with remaining parts taken from reference TRBV29-1 and TRBJ1-2, reads SAVISQKPSRDICQRGTSLTIQCQVDSQVTMMFWYRQQPGQSLTLIATANQGSEATYESGFVIDKFPISRPNLTFSTLTVSNMSPEDSSIYLCSVVGARGYTFGSGTRLTVV.

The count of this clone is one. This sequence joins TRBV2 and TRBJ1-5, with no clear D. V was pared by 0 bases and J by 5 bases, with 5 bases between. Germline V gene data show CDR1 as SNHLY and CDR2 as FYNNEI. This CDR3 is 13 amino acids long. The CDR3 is CASSEAKYQPQHF. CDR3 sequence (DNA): TGTGCCAGCAGTGAAGCCAAATATCAGCCCCAGCATTTT.

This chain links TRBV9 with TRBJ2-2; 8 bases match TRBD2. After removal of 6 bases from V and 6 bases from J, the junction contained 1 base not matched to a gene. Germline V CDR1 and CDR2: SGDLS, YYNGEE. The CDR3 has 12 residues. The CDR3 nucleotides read TGTGCCAGCAAGCGGGAGCCCGGGGAGCTGTTTTTT. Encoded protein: CASKREPGELFF.